The clone carrying this TCR beta chain was seen more than once but under ten times. This entry is derived from a study of T-cell reconstitution after alpha-beta-depleted transplantation in children. As it was prepared, the TCRbeta library received unique molecular identifiers. TCRdb re-called the PCR reads through MiXCR, storing one row per CDR3 protein. The repertoire holds fewer than 1 million distinct CDR3 sequences, with roughly 16% as singletons. The junction had 6 bases not matched to a gene; V was cut back by 6 bases and J by 4 bases. The CDR3 is 15 residues long. Germline CDR1 reads SNHLY; CDR2 reads FYNNEI.

The gene calls are TRBV2 and TRBJ1-5, with TRBD1 identical over 10 bases. This receptor was identified in a male patient aged 10 to 17 who had a stem cell transplant for acute lymphoblastic leukemia, so the T cells may come from the graft donor. Source: PBMCs, mostly from graft donor cells, taken 360 days after TCRalphabeta/CD19-depleted stem cell transplant. The CDR3 DNA reads as TGTGCCAGCAGGACAGGGGGCTCTCGTAATCAGCCCCAGCATTTT. Translated, it gives CASRTGGSRNQPQHF.